The present T cell receptor (beta chain) was sequenced within a study of cytomegalovirus exposure and HLA in healthy donors (dated by TCRdb to the late 2010s). As for the study more broadly: A later analysis indicated that the 95 to 150 validation repertoires were generated on the platform also employed for the approximately 690 repertoires of the first cohort. The study aimed to test whether cataloging public T cell receptors could reveal signatures of past pathogen exposure. A separate validation cohort of some 130 different subjects was used in addition to the 666-subject first cohort. The study combined high-throughput TCR immunosequencing, statistical association of individual TCRs with disease status, and machine learning to predict cytomegalovirus infection status.

Here is what the overall study found, with its caveats: Across donors, most TCR sequences were observed very rarely, whereas some public TCRs were present in many individuals. The authors suggested that the approach could potentially be generalized to other disease states and immunological phenotypes. A few of the identified cytomegalovirus-associated TCR beta chains were confirmed in vitro to be specific for cytomegalovirus antigens. A total of 150 or so TCR beta chains were listed by the study as associated with cytomegalovirus. Cytomegalovirus status was reported to be diagnosed by the classifier with high specificity and sensitivity in both the original and validation cohorts. In a later analysis, TCRs clustered in the first cohort were found to also tend to co-occur in the roughly 120 validation repertoires, with about 94% of cluster scores above 0. The validation cohort had no HLA typing available for a later analysis, so co-occurrence within that cohort was assessed over all 120 or so repertoires.

Remarks on this clone: Its antigen is not yet known. Base qualities are not provided; no much larger clone lies one nucleotide away.

Reading from cysteine to phenylalanine, the CDR3 counts 17 amino acids. Of the read, only the CDR3 DNA is kept; its 51 bases are in frame from base 1. The V end loses 3 bases and the J end loses 0 bases, and a stretch of 15 bases separates them. CDR1 and CDR2 were assigned from the germline V gene (reference sequence) as LNHDA and SQIVND. The donors were included in the validation cohort of 120 subjects, a group kept apart from the roughly 690-subject first cohort. Library preparation employed the immunoSEQ multiplex PCR assay. The authors processed their data as follows. To diagnose cytomegalovirus status from the catalog of TCR beta chain sequences, a statistical classification framework was built. TCRdb carries this immuneACCESS record with in-frame sequences only. Its versions omit some clonotypes, under half of them owing to an unresolved V gene in the studies checked, with the rest unexplained. V and J calls and clone size follow that table, whereas D and trimming were derived from the DNA. This sample holds tens of thousands of clones; 90% to 95% were observed only once. The ten largest clonotypes hold 0.95% to 1.3% of the sample.

Material: PBMCs. The chain employs TRBV19 and TRBJ1-5, with TRBD1 as a weak D call on 5 bases. This receptor was taken from a woman aged 30 to 39 in good health and CMV-seropositive. At the DNA level, the sequence is TGTGCCAGTAGTATTTTATTGGGGGGTTATAGCAATCAGCCCCAGCATTTT. It encodes CASSILLGGYSNQPQHF.